This is a list of T cell receptor beta chains from one sample in a study of vaccination and CD4 T cells after COVID-19. TCRdb re-called the PCR reads through MiXCR, storing one row per CDR3 protein. The data hold over 10,000 distinct CDR3 sequences, with around 60% observed a single time. These TCRs are of unknown antigen specificity. The sample comprised CD4+ T cells from blood, cultured in vitro. The receptor source for this set is a human donor who had recovered from COVID-19. The CDR3 runs from the conserved cysteine through the conserved F or W. D genes are given only for firm matches. Expanded clones get a size class; other rows say once, few or many, or leave the size out.

size | J | V | D | DNA | CDR3
once | TRBJ2-2 | TRBV15 | TRBD1 | TGTGCCACCAGCAACCCGGGACAGAGGAACACCGGGGAGCTGTTTTTT | CATSNPGQRNTGELFF
. | TRBJ2-5 | TRBV2 | . | TGTGCCAGCAATGCGGAAACAGTAGAGACCCAGTACTTC | CASNAETVETQYF
. | TRBJ2-7 | TRBV24-1 | . | TGTGCCACCAGTGAGTGGACGGGGAGCTCCTACGAGCAGTACTTC | CATSEWTGSSYEQYF
. | TRBJ2-7 | TRBV28 | . | TGTGCCAGCAGTTTAAGGGTACAGCGCTCTCCTCCCTACGAGCAGTACTTC | CASSLRVQRSPPYEQYF
. | TRBJ2-2 | TRBV6-1 | . | TGTGCCAGCAGTGAAGCGCTTGGGGGAACCGGGGAGCTGTTTTTT | CASSEALGGTGELFF
few | TRBJ1-2 | TRBV29-1 | . | TGCAGCGTTTGGGTAGCATTTAACTATGGCTACACCTTC | CSVWVAFNYGYTF
few | TRBJ2-2 | TRBV30 | . | TGTGCCTGGAGTGTAGGTCAGCTCACCGGGGAGCTGTTTTTT | CAWSVGQLTGELFF
. | TRBJ1-6 | TRBV24-1 | . | TGTGCCACCAGTGATTCCTCAATCATGGGCCTCTGGGTTTCACCCCTCCACTTT | CATSDSSIMGLWVSPLHF
. | TRBJ2-7 | TRBV15 | . | TGTGCCACCAGCAGAGTTTGGGGAACCTACGAGCAGTACTTC | CATSRVWGTYEQYF
. | TRBJ2-7 | TRBV20-1 | TRBD1 | TGCAGTGCCCCCGGAACAGGGGTCTCCTACGAGCAGTACTTC | CSAPGTGVSYEQYF
once | TRBJ2-3 | TRBV10-1 | . | TGCGCCAGCAGTGATAATTTGGGGTCCCGCACAGATACGCAGTATTTT | CASSDNLGSRTDTQYF
few | TRBJ2-2 | TRBV7-9 | . | TGTGCCAGCTTCACCGGGAGTGGTTACACCGGGGAGCTGTTTTTT | CASFTGSGYTGELFF
medium-sized | TRBJ2-3 | TRBV14 | TRBD2 | TGTGCCAGCAGCCGTTCACTAGCGGGCACAGATACGCAGTATTTT | CASSRSLAGTDTQYF
. | TRBJ2-3 | TRBV6-1 | TRBD1 | TGTGCCAGCAGGGACAGGGGGATCACAGATACGCAGTATTTT | CASRDRGITDTQYF
. | TRBJ2-3 | TRBV20-1 | TRBD2 | TGCAGTGTTATTGCGGCGGGAGGAATGAGCACAGATACGCAGTATTTT | CSVIAAGGMSTDTQYF
. | TRBJ1-2 | TRBV6-2/TRBV6-3 | . | TGTGCCAGCAGTTACTCGGGAAGTACTTACTATGGCTACACCTTC | CASSYSGSTYYGYTF
. | TRBJ1-2 | TRBV7-3 | . | TGTGCCAGCAGCCCTCAGCCTAACTATGGCTACACCTTC | CASSPQPNYGYTF
few | TRBJ1-2 | TRBV27 | TRBD1 | TGTGCCAGCAGTTACAGACAGGGCGAGGGTGGCTACACCTTC | CASSYRQGEGGYTF
. | TRBJ2-5 | TRBV12-3/TRBV12-4 | TRBD1 | TGTGCCAGCAGCGCAGGGGGCGGGGTACTAGAGACCCAGTACTTC | CASSAGGGVLETQYF
once | TRBJ1-5 | TRBV6-1 | TRBD1 | TGTGCCAGCAGTGCCACAGGGGCTGAGCCCCAGCATTTT | CASSATGAEPQHF
. | TRBJ1-1 | TRBV20-1 | TRBD1 | TGCAGTGCGCGGACAGGGCGTTGGAACACTGAAGCTTTCTTT | CSARTGRWNTEAFF
. | TRBJ1-5 | TRBV20-1 | . | TGCAGTGCTCCGAACACAGGTTATAGCAATCAGCCCCAGCATTTT | CSAPNTGYSNQPQHF
few | TRBJ2-7 | TRBV20-1 | TRBD2 | TGCAGTGCCCAGGGACTAGCGGGAACCTACGAGCAGTACTTC | CSAQGLAGTYEQYF
. | TRBJ2-7 | TRBV24-1 | TRBD1 | TGTGCCACCAGTGATCCGGGACAGGGGGCCTACGAGCAGTACTTC | CATSDPGQGAYEQYF
. | TRBJ2-7 | TRBV7-2 | TRBD1 | TGTGCCAGCAGCTCCCCCTGGCGGGACAGGGCGATCCACGAGCAGTACTTC | CASSSPWRDRAIHEQYF
once | TRBJ1-2 | TRBV10-3 | . | TGTGCCATCAGTGAGTCGTTGGGTTTTGGCTACACCTTC | CAISESLGFGYTF
. | TRBJ1-5 | TRBV20-1 | . | TGCAGTGCTAGAGATAAAGCCAGTCAGCCCCAGCATTTT | CSARDKASQPQHF
. | TRBJ2-5 | TRBV20-1 | . | TGCAGTGCTAGTCGGGCCCAAGAGACCCAGTACTTC | CSASRAQETQYF
. | TRBJ1-1 | TRBV12-3/TRBV12-4 | . | TGTGCCAGCAGTTTTGTCAGTGGGCAGGTGAACACTGAAGCTTTCTTT | CASSFVSGQVNTEAFF
. | TRBJ2-5 | TRBV7-9 | . | TGTGCCAGCAGCTTAGGAGGTGGACTTAATCCTCAAGAGACCCAGTACTTC | CASSLGGGLNPQETQYF
. | TRBJ1-6 | TRBV28 | . | TGTGCCAGCATGGTGGGGTATCAGGGAGGAACCTATAATTCACCCCTCCACTTT | CASMVGYQGGTYNSPLHF
medium-sized | TRBJ2-7 | TRBV4-1 | TRBD2 | TGCGCCAGCAGCCCGGGACTAGCGGGCGAGCAGTACTTC | CASSPGLAGEQYF
. | TRBJ1-5 | TRBV7-6 | . | TGTGCCAGCAGCCCGTCGACAGACAATCAGTCCCAGCATTTT | CASSPSTDNQSQHF
. | TRBJ1-2 | TRBV12-3/TRBV12-4 | . | TGTGCCAGCAGTCCGGGGGGAGGAGGCTACACCTTC | CASSPGGGGYTF
. | TRBJ2-1 | TRBV6-4 | TRBD2 | TGTGCCAGCAGTGAAGGGACTAGCGGGAATGAGCAGTTCTTC | CASSEGTSGNEQFF
few | TRBJ2-7 | TRBV7-9 | . | TGTGCCAGCGGTAAGGGGAACGAGCAGTACTTC | CASGKGNEQYF
. | TRBJ1-5 | TRBV24-1 | . | TGTGCCACCAGTGATCCCCGGGTCCCGGGGCCCCAGCATTTT | CATSDPRVPGPQHF
. | TRBJ2-5 | TRBV7-6 | TRBD2 | TGTGCCAGCAGGACTAGCGGGCTTCAAGAGACCCAGTACTTC | CASRTSGLQETQYF
. | TRBJ2-5 | TRBV20-1 | . | TGCAGTGCGGGACATCACAGGGTAGGGAGGGAGACCCAGTACTTC | CSAGHHRVGRETQYF
few | TRBJ2-7 | TRBV19 | . | TGTGCCAGTAGTATAGGATGGAACCGGGGGCGTAACGAGCAGTACTTC | CASSIGWNRGRNEQYF
few | TRBJ1-5 | TRBV27 | . | TGTGCCAGCAGTTTACTGGCAGGGAGTCAGCCCCAGCATTTT | CASSLLAGSQPQHF
. | TRBJ2-7 | TRBV6-1 | TRBD2 | TGTGCCAGCAGTGAGATGGCGGGAGACTCCTACGAGCAGTACTTC | CASSEMAGDSYEQYF
. | TRBJ1-1 | TRBV20-1 | . | TGCAGTGCTACGCGGATCCGGGGCTCTGAAGCTTTCTTT | CSATRIRGSEAFF
. | TRBJ1-6 | TRBV10-3 | TRBD1 | TGTGCCATCAGCGGGGACAGGGGTAATTCACCCCTCCACTTT | CAISGDRGNSPLHF
. | TRBJ2-7 | TRBV7-2 | . | TGTGCCAGCAGCCCGGGACTGAGGGACCGCGAGCAGTACTTC | CASSPGLRDREQYF
. | TRBJ2-5 | TRBV2 | TRBD2 | TGTGCCAGCAGTGAAGCGCTTCGGGGGGGCAAAGAGACCCAGTACTTC | CASSEALRGGKETQYF
few | TRBJ1-5 | TRBV20-1 | . | TGCAGTGCTAGAGATAGCGGGTCCAACTTCGATCAGCCCCAGCATTTT | CSARDSGSNFDQPQHF
. | TRBJ2-7 | TRBV15 | . | TGTGCCACCAGCAGAGAGTTGGGGGCAGAGGACGAGCAGTACTTC | CATSRELGAEDEQYF
. | TRBJ1-2 | TRBV20-1 | . | TGCAGTGCTCACACAAGAGACGGGAACTATGGCTACACCTTC | CSAHTRDGNYGYTF